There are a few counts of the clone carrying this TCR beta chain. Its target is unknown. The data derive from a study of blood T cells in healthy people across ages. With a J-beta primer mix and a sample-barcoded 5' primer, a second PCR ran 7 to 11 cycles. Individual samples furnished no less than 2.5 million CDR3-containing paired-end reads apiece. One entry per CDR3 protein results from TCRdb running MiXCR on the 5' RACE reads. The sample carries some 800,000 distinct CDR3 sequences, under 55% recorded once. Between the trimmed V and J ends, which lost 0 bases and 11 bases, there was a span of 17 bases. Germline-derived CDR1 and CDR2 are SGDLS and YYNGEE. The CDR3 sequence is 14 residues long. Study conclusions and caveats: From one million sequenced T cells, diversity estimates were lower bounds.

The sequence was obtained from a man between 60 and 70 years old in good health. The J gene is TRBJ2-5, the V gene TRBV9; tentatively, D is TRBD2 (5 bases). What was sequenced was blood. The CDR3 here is CASSVASGLGEQYF. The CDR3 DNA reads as TGTGCCAGCAGCGTAGCCTCCGGCCTTGGGGAGCAGTACTTC.